This T cell receptor (beta chain) was captured in a study of T-cell reconstitution after alpha-beta-depleted transplantation in children. Findings of the study overall: It was newly produced T cells that mostly accounted for T-cell counts and diversity one year after transplant.

Using unique molecular identifiers, the investigators prepared the TCRbeta library. From the PCR reads, TCRdb called clonotypes with MiXCR, one entry per CDR3 protein. This sample carries hundreds of thousands of distinct CDR3 sequences, more than 20% of them seen once, and the ten largest clones take over 12%. The CDR3 covers 15 residues. The germline V gene has CDR1 SQVTM and CDR2 ANQGSEA. J lost 1 base, V lost 1 base, and 6 bases had no gene match. Comments on this clonotype: Its matching antigen is unknown.

The source is a boy less than two years old who had a stem cell transplant for acute myeloid leukemia, so the T cells may come from the graft donor. Specimen: PBMCs, mostly from graft donor cells, collected 360 days after TCRalphabeta/CD19-depleted stem cell transplant. V gene TRBV29-1 combines with J gene TRBJ2-7; 8 nucleotides align to TRBD1. The CDR3, as DNA: TGCAGCGTTGAAGTGTTTGGGACAGGATCCTACGAGCAGTACTTC. Amino acids: CSVEVFGTGSYEQYF.